These 10 T cell receptor beta chains were all obtained from the same sample, sequenced in a study of beta chain features in type 1 diabetes. The sequenced template was cDNA made from the entire isolated RNA. Data came from immunoSEQ multiplex PCR; TCRdb stores just in-frame clones and leaves some out. The sample lists fewer than 650,000 clones; about 14% were seen once. The sequenced sample consisted of naive CD4+ T cells from blood. Receptors were obtained from a man between 18 and 35 years old in good health.

This clone has more than one count but fewer than ten. J is TRBJ1-5 and V is TRBV28; unclear D gene. Per germline, CDR1 MDHEN and CDR2 SYDVKM. V was pared by 3 bases and J by 2 bases, with 8 bases between. The CDR3 length is 14 residues. The CDR3 is CASSFPYGNQPQHF. The CDR3 DNA follows: TGTGCCAGCAGTTTCCCTTACGGCAATCAGCCCCAGCATTTT. The complete variable domain, with remaining parts taken from reference TRBV28 and TRBJ1-5, reads DVKVTQSSRYLVKRTGEKVFLECVQDMDHENMFWYRQDPGLGLRLIYFSYDVKMKEKGDIPEGYSVSREKKERFSLILESASTNQTSMYLCASSFPYGNQPQHFGDGTRLSIL.

The gene calls are TRBV18 and TRBJ2-7; no clear D gene. The CDR3 has 13 residues. Between the trimmed V and J ends, which lost 4 bases and 0 bases, there was a span of 7 bases. Germline loops: CDR1 KGHSH, CDR2 LQKENI. CDR3 in DNA: TGTGCCAGCTCACAGAGCCACTCCTACGAGCAGTACTTC. Its translation is CASSQSHSYEQYF.

This clone was detected a few times. This chain connects TRBV28 to TRBJ2-5; no clear D. Trimming removed 7 bases from V and 1 base from J, with 10 bases in between. Germline V lookup: CDR1 MDHEN, CDR2 SYDVKM. The CDR3 runs to 13 residues. CDR3 amino acids: CASIPGVQETQYF. The DNA of the CDR3 is TGTGCCAGCATCCCAGGAGTCCAAGAGACCCAGTACTTC.

This clone was observed a handful of times. DNA of the CDR3: TGCGCCAGCAGCCCGGGGACAGGGATAACCGGGGAGCTGTTTTTT. This codes for CASSPGTGITGELFF. This rearrangement joins TRBV5-1 to TRBJ2-2; 9 bases align to TRBD1. V lost 4 bases and J lost 5; bases outside the gene matches: 6. CDR1 is SGHRS and CDR2 is YFSETQ in the germline V gene. The CDR3 length is 15 residues.

The genes are TRBV4-3 and TRBJ2-7; 9 nucleotides agree with TRBD1. The CDR3 is made up of 17 amino acids. Germline V gene sequence: CDR1 LGHNA, CDR2 YSLEER. V was pared by 0 bases and J by 7 bases, with 13 bases of the junction left unmatched. DNA of the CDR3: TGCGCCAGCAGCCAAGAAAGGGGACGGACAGGGGATAAAGAGCAGTACTTC. Residues: CASSQERGRTGDKEQYF.

This clone was seen a few times. V is TRBV6-1 and J is TRBJ2-7; TRBD2 agrees at 12 bases. Germline values: CDR1 MNHNS, CDR2 SASEGT. V shed 5 bases and J 3 bases; nucleotides not matched to a gene: 2. The length of the CDR3 is 14 residues. CDR3 residues: CASSRLAGVYEQYF. CDR3 nucleotide sequence: TGTGCCAGCAGTCGACTAGCGGGGGTCTACGAGCAGTACTTC.

This chain uses TRBV29-1 with TRBJ1-2; possibly TRBD1 for D (6 bases). V lost 0 bases and J lost 5, with 25 bases in between. This CDR3 contains 18 residues. Germline V gives CDR1 SQVTM, CDR2 ANQGSEA. The CDR3 is CSVEDHGTQFYSPYGYTF. CDR3 in DNA: TGCAGCGTTGAAGACCACGGGACACAGTTTTACAGTCCATATGGCTACACCTTC.

The chain combines TRBV28 with TRBJ1-2; TRBD1 matches at 9 bases. In germline, CDR1 is MDHEN, CDR2 SYDVKM. With V trimmed by 8 bases and J by 2 bases, 9 bases remained unmatched. CDR3 size: 15 residues. The CDR3 loop is CASVVQGAWNYGYTF. The CDR3 bases are TGTGCCAGCGTCGTACAGGGGGCGTGGAACTATGGCTACACCTTC.

As regards this clone: The sample carries other DNA sequences with the same CDR3. The chain carries TRBV7-9 and TRBJ1-1, with 7 bases identical to TRBD1. The length of the CDR3 is 13 residues. Germline V gene lookup returns CDR1 SEHNR and CDR2 FQNEAQ (reference sequence). The V segment lost 4 bases and the J segment 4 bases; nucleotides outside the gene matches: 3. The CDR3 DNA sequence: TGTGCCAGCAGCTCTCAGGGGGGCACTGAAGCTTTCTTT. It translates to CASSSQGGTEAFF.

The chain carries TRBV5-1 and TRBJ2-7; 11 bases fit TRBD2. The V and J ends lost 0 bases and 6 bases, in that order; junction bases with no gene match: 2. The germline CDR1 and CDR2 sequences are SGHRS and YFSETQ. The CDR3 runs to 14 residues. CDR3 sequence reads: CASSLGLAGPEQYF. CDR3 nucleotide sequence: TGCGCCAGCAGCTTGGGACTAGCGGGACCCGAGCAGTACTTC.